This TCR beta chain was observed in a study of control samples from healthy donors and cancer patients. Libraries were prepared by immunoSEQ multiplex PCR; TCRdb keeps only in-frame clonotypes and omits some of them. The data contain some 150,000 clones, roughly 95% of them singletons. Trimming took off 2 bases at V and 10 bases at J, with 17 bases between the two ends. The CDR3 contains 14 residues. Germline V gene data show CDR1 as MNHEY and CDR2 as SVGAGI. The chain couples TRBV6-5 to TRBJ1-1; a weak D match, TRBD1 (6 bases). The source is a woman between 25 and 40 years old in good health. The specimen sequenced was blood. CDR3 region: CASSYLEQGSGAFF. The DNA for the CDR3 is TGTGCCAGCAGTTACCTCGAGCAGGGGAGTGGAGCTTTCTTT.